Listed here is a single T cell receptor beta chain. Its antigen is undetermined. This specimen comes from a study of T cells after yellow fever vaccination. At the level of the study: Libraries from low-cell-number fractions were prepared with the SMART-Seq v4 Ultra Low Input RNA kit. Overall study results and limits: Abundant bulk-population clonotypes could contaminate the FACS-sorted repertoires.

The CDR3 runs to 15 residues. Trimming cost V 2 bases and J 5 bases, with 12 bases left between them. TCRdb fed the 5' RACE reads into MiXCR, producing one record per CDR3 protein. The sample consists of over 250,000 distinct CDR3 sequences, over 3.5% of them appearing once. The source is a man younger than 35 who received the YFV17D yellow fever vaccine. The genes are TRBV12-3 or TRBV12-4 and TRBJ1-4, with D possibly TRBD1 on 5 matching bases. The material sequenced was PBMCs, taken 5 days after the yellow fever booster vaccination. As DNA, the CDR3 is TGTGCCAGCAGTTTATACGTTGAGGGGAATGAAAAACTGTTTTTT. Encoded protein: CASSLYVEGNEKLFF.